These 8 T cell receptor beta chains were sequenced from one sample in a study of human T cells and chemical hapten exposure. This sample's time point: patch test 1, 2 weeks after DPC sensitization. Noted treatment: therapeutic diphenylcyclopropenone sensitization with weekly scalp DPC. TCRdb re-called the RACE reads through MiXCR, storing one row per CDR3 protein. Counted here are over 75,000 distinct CDR3 sequences, approximately 8% occurring once; the ten biggest clones make up around 1.5%. This specimen was whole blood, taken in connection with sensitization to the hapten diphenylcyclopropenone (DPC). The receptors here all came from a woman under 40 with alopecia areata. Some clones in this sample may be carry-over from other donors' samples.

Only a few counts were recorded for this clonotype. The chain combines TRBV6-5 with TRBJ2-7; 7 bases map to TRBD2. CDR1 and CDR2 from the germline V gene are MNHEY and SVGAGI. The CDR3 runs to 16 residues. The V and J ends lost 4 bases and 2 bases, in that order; junction bases with no gene match: 11. CDR3 residues: CASSSLGRTLPYEQYF. The CDR3 region has the DNA TGTGCCAGCAGTTCCCTCGGGAGGACGCTCCCCTACGAGCAGTACTTC.

The chain combines TRBV10-3 with TRBJ2-1; 10 positions match TRBD2. The germline V gene encodes CDR1 ENHRY and CDR2 SYGVKD. CDR3 length equals 14 residues. The V gene end was trimmed by 11 bases and the J gene end by 6 bases; junction bases not matched to a gene: 10. The CDR3 DNA follows: TGTGCCCCGAAAAGCGGGGGGGGCCTCAATGAGCAGTTCTTC. This codes for CAPKSGGGLNEQFF.

This clonotype was seen ten or more times. The genes are TRBV6-6 and TRBJ2-6, with D possibly being TRBD1 or TRBD2 (5 bases each). Germline CDR1 MNHNY, CDR2 SVGAGI (reference sequence). The germline V and J ends were trimmed by 0 bases and 0 bases, with 12 bases remaining between them. There are 18 residues in the CDR3. CDR3 bases: TGTGCCAGCAGTTACTCTGGGGGTAGCCCCTCTGGGGCCAACGTCCTGACTTTC. This sequence encodes CASSYSGGSPSGANVLTF.

This chain connects TRBV18 to TRBJ1-4; D not resolved. V was pared by 1 base and J by 0 bases, with 6 bases between. The CDR3 is 15 amino acids. Germline CDR1 reads KGHSH; CDR2 reads LQKENI. As DNA, the CDR3 is TGTGCCAGCTCACCACAAAGGGCAACTAATGAAAAACTGTTTTTT. It specifies CASSPQRATNEKLFF.

This clonotype has at least ten counts. The CDR3 DNA reads as TGTGCCAGCAGCTCCCGGGACAGGGGCCTGTTGGACACCATATATTTT. Translating it yields CASSSRDRGLLDTIYF. The V call is TRBV9, the J call TRBJ1-3, with 10 bases aligning to TRBD1. This CDR3 has 16 residues. Germline V gene sequence: CDR1 SGDLS, CDR2 YYNGEE. Trimming cost V 4 bases and J 8 bases; bases outside gene matches: 12. The variable domain in full, completed from reference TRBV9 and TRBJ1-3, reads DSGVTQTPKHLITATGQRVTLRCSPRSGDLSVYWYQQSLDQGLQFLIQYYNGEERAKGNILERFSAQQFPDLHSELNLSSLELGDSALYFCASSSRDRGLLDTIYFGEGSWLTVV.

In its sample, this clonotype was seen many times. The chain employs TRBV13 and TRBJ1-2, with D tentatively TRBD1 (6 bases). Germline V lookup: CDR1 PRHDT, CDR2 FYEKMQ (reference sequence). The CDR3 is 13 residues long. The germline V and J ends were trimmed by 4 bases and 3 bases, with 9 bases remaining between them. The chain's CDR3 is CASSSTGYYGYTF. In nucleotides, the CDR3 is TGTGCCAGCAGCTCAACAGGGTACTATGGCTACACCTTC.

This clonotype was recorded a few times. This rearrangement joins TRBV6-1 to TRBJ1-2; D may be TRBD1 (5 bases). V lost 6 bases to trimming and J lost 5 bases, with 19 bases between them. CDR3 length: 15 residues. Germline lookup yields CDR1 MNHNS and CDR2 SASEGT. CDR3 nucleotides: TGTGCCAGCAGGCGGGACCTTGACCCCCTATATGGCTACACCTTC. Residues: CASRRDLDPLYGYTF.

This clonotype occurred a few times. The rearrangement joins TRBV29-1 to TRBJ2-2; D possibly matches TRBD1 or TRBD2 (6 bases each). With 6 bases removed from V and 4 bases from J, the gap between germline ends came to 18 bases. The germline V gene encodes CDR1 SQVTM and CDR2 ANQGSEA. The CDR3 has 15 residues. CDR3 DNA sequence: TGCAGCGTCCCAAACAGGGAGGAAGGCACCGGGGAGCTGTTTTTT. Its protein product is CSVPNREEGTGELFF.